This T cell receptor (beta chain) was recorded in a study of blood T cell repertoires in COVID-19. Profiled with immunoSEQ multiplex PCR; TCRdb holds only in-frame clones, not every one. Among a few hundred thousand clones listed, about 87% were seen once. Germline-derived CDR1 and CDR2 are SGHRS and YFSETQ. V was pared by 3 bases and J by 7 bases, with 10 bases of the junction left unmatched. The CDR3 has 16 amino acids. The TCR originated in a woman aged 45-60 years who had recovered from COVID-19. Material: PBMCs or T cells enriched from blood (not recorded which). The chain joins TRBV5-1 to TRBJ1-6; 7 nucleotides agree with TRBD1. The CDR3 region has the DNA TGCGCCAGCAGCTCCTCCGGACAGGAACTGAATTCACCCCTCCACTTT. It translates to CASSSSGQELNSPLHF.